This T cell receptor beta chain comes out of a study of cytomegalovirus exposure and HLA in healthy donors. As for this clone: Antigen: not known.

Study-wide results and caveats: An assumption of roughly uniform sequencing depth across donors underlay the presence/absence analyses.

Primers: 60 Vbeta forward and 13 Jbeta reverse. Sequenced by immunoSEQ multiplex PCR; TCRdb stores in-frame clones only, minus some. The table lists 90,000 to 100,000 clones, around 70% of them singletons, with about 2.5% in the top ten. Unmatched junction bases numbered 6, after V lost 6 bases and J lost 4 bases. The CDR3 sequence is 15 residues long. Germline lookup yields CDR1 SNHLY and CDR2 FYNNEI. Sequenced input: PBMCs. The sequence was collected from a man aged 45-60 years in good health and CMV-seronegative. The chain joins TRBV2 to TRBJ1-4; 9 bases align to TRBD1. CDR3 DNA: TGTGCCAGCAGAGGACAGGGGCTGGGTAATGAAAAACTGTTTTTT. Amino acid sequence: CASRGQGLGNEKLFF.